This T cell receptor beta chain was found in a study of T cell responses to AZD1222 COVID-19 vaccine. Study overall: The analysis combined second doses at about 4 or about 12 weeks. Study-wide findings and caveats: Possibly, clonal diversity was underestimated; donors were largely white British and included more females.

Germline V lookup: CDR1 MNHEY, CDR2 SMNVEV (reference sequence). The CDR3 contains 15 residues. V lost 5 bases, J lost 7 bases, and 10 bases stayed unmatched. Assay: immunoSEQ multiplex PCR; the TCRdb copy retains only in-frame clones and omits some. The sample carries roughly 100,000 clones, about 94% recorded once. With regard to this clone: As yet, its antigen is unknown.

V and J are TRBV27 and TRBJ2-7; 11 bases agree with TRBD2. Sequencing was performed on peripheral blood, taken on day 0 of AZD1222 vaccination. This sequence was found in an adult in good health. The CDR3 coding sequence is TGTGCCAGCAGTCTAGCGGGAGGACCACTACTGGAGCAGTACTTC. It codes for CASSLAGGPLLEQYF.